This is a list of T cell receptor beta chains from one sample in a study of beta chain features in type 1 diabetes. Clones were read by immunoSEQ multiplex PCR, and TCRdb kept only the in-frame ones, dropping some. The table lists 200,000 to 300,000 clones, around 21% of them singletons. Sequenced sample: naive CD4+ T cells from blood. These receptors were obtained from a woman between 40 and 50 years old with type 1 diabetes. CDR3s include the opening cysteine and the closing phenylalanine or tryptophan. The D gene is left open where the match is weak. A row's size may be missing; if present it is once, few, many or a size class.

clone_size: few; v_call: TRBV30; j_call: TRBJ1-5; d_call: -; cdr3_nt: TGTGCCTGGAGTGGTACGTCGCGGTCCCAGCCCCAGCATTTT; cdr3_aa: CAWSGTSRSQPQHF
clone_size: few; v_call: TRBV5-1; j_call: TRBJ1-5; d_call: -; cdr3_nt: TGCGCCAGCAGCTTGCTTGGGGGCGGACAGCCCCAGCATTTT; cdr3_aa: CASSLLGGGQPQHF
clone_size: few; v_call: TRBV5-1; j_call: TRBJ1-4; d_call: -; cdr3_nt: TGCGCCAGCAGCTTGGGCAGGGGTACAACTAATGAAAAACTGTTTTTT; cdr3_aa: CASSLGRGTTNEKLFF
clone_size: -; v_call: TRBV28; j_call: TRBJ2-3; d_call: TRBD2; cdr3_nt: TGTGCCAGCAGTTTAGGGCTAGCGGGCGCGGCGGATACGCAGTATTTT; cdr3_aa: CASSLGLAGAADTQYF
clone_size: -; v_call: TRBV7-2; j_call: TRBJ2-3; d_call: -; cdr3_nt: TGTGCCAGCACCTTAATGACGGGATGGACAGATACGCAGTATTTT; cdr3_aa: CASTLMTGWTDTQYF
clone_size: -; v_call: TRBV9; j_call: TRBJ1-6; d_call: TRBD1; cdr3_nt: TGTGCCAGCAGTGCCTTACAGGGGTATGGTTCACCCCTCCACTTT; cdr3_aa: CASSALQGYGSPLHF
clone_size: -; v_call: TRBV28; j_call: TRBJ1-4; d_call: TRBD1; cdr3_nt: TGTGCCAGCATCGAGACAGGGGATGAAAAACTGTTTTTT; cdr3_aa: CASIETGDEKLFF
clone_size: few; v_call: TRBV7-3; j_call: TRBJ2-2; d_call: TRBD2; cdr3_nt: TGTGCCAGCAGCATAGGGACTAGCGGGGACGCGAACACCGGGGAGCTGTTTTTT; cdr3_aa: CASSIGTSGDANTGELFF
clone_size: -; v_call: TRBV28; j_call: TRBJ1-1; d_call: -; cdr3_nt: TGTGCCAGCACGTTGCCGGGCCCCCAAGGGGCTGAAGCTTTCTTT; cdr3_aa: CASTLPGPQGAEAFF
clone_size: few; v_call: TRBV4-3; j_call: TRBJ2-5; d_call: -; cdr3_nt: TGCGCCAGCAGCCAAGTAGCCTGGGAGACCCAGTACTTC; cdr3_aa: CASSQVAWETQYF
clone_size: few; v_call: TRBV4-1; j_call: TRBJ2-4; d_call: -; cdr3_nt: TGCGCCAGCAGCCAAGTTATGTATGGGCTAGCCAAAAACATTCAGTACTTC; cdr3_aa: CASSQVMYGLAKNIQYF
clone_size: few; v_call: TRBV7-9; j_call: TRBJ2-1; d_call: -; cdr3_nt: TGTGCCAGCAGCTTAGCCTCGCTTGGGAGAGGCAATGAGCAGTTCTTC; cdr3_aa: CASSLASLGRGNEQFF
clone_size: -; v_call: TRBV6-5; j_call: TRBJ2-7; d_call: TRBD2; cdr3_nt: TGTGCCAGCAGACGAGCGGGGAGCTCCTACGAGCAGTACTTC; cdr3_aa: CASRRAGSSYEQYF
clone_size: -; v_call: TRBV7-9; j_call: TRBJ1-4; d_call: -; cdr3_nt: TGTGCCAGCAGCTTGACAGCGGGGGAAAAACTGTTTTTT; cdr3_aa: CASSLTAGEKLFF
clone_size: once; v_call: TRBV25-1; j_call: TRBJ1-2; d_call: -; cdr3_nt: TGTGCCAGCAGTCCTAACGGGTATGGCTACACCTTC; cdr3_aa: CASSPNGYGYTF
clone_size: -; v_call: TRBV11-1; j_call: TRBJ1-1; d_call: -; cdr3_nt: TGTGCCAGCAGCCCCCGTCCCCTGAACACTGAAGCTTTCTTT; cdr3_aa: CASSPRPLNTEAFF
clone_size: few; v_call: TRBV5-1; j_call: TRBJ1-2; d_call: -; cdr3_nt: TGCGCCAGCAGCTTGGAGATGGGGCATGGCTACACCTTC; cdr3_aa: CASSLEMGHGYTF
clone_size: few; v_call: TRBV2; j_call: TRBJ2-1; d_call: -; cdr3_nt: TGTGCCAGCACACTGAGCTCCTACAATGAGCAGTTCTTC; cdr3_aa: CASTLSSYNEQFF
clone_size: few; v_call: TRBV5-4; j_call: TRBJ2-7; d_call: TRBD2; cdr3_nt: TGTGCCAGCAGCTTGGTAGCGGGTGCGTCCTACGAGCAGTACTTC; cdr3_aa: CASSLVAGASYEQYF
clone_size: few; v_call: TRBV2; j_call: TRBJ2-5; d_call: -; cdr3_nt: TGTGCCAACAGGGGCTACACGGGGGAAGAGACCCAGTACTTC; cdr3_aa: CANRGYTGEETQYF
clone_size: few; v_call: TRBV2; j_call: TRBJ2-7; d_call: TRBD1; cdr3_nt: TGTGCCAGCATCTCGGGACAGGGGGCCCACGAGCAGTACTTC; cdr3_aa: CASISGQGAHEQYF
clone_size: few; v_call: TRBV9; j_call: TRBJ1-1; d_call: -; cdr3_nt: TGTGCCAGCAGCACAGGGCCCCGGGTGAACACTGAAGCTTTCTTT; cdr3_aa: CASSTGPRVNTEAFF
clone_size: -; v_call: TRBV28; j_call: TRBJ1-5; d_call: TRBD1; cdr3_nt: TGTGCCAGCTGCCTGGGACAGGTCAATCAGCCCCAGCATTTT; cdr3_aa: CASCLGQVNQPQHF
clone_size: few; v_call: TRBV7-2; j_call: TRBJ2-7; d_call: -; cdr3_nt: TGTGCCAGCAGCTTAGGGGGGACAAATTACGAGCAGTACTTC; cdr3_aa: CASSLGGTNYEQYF